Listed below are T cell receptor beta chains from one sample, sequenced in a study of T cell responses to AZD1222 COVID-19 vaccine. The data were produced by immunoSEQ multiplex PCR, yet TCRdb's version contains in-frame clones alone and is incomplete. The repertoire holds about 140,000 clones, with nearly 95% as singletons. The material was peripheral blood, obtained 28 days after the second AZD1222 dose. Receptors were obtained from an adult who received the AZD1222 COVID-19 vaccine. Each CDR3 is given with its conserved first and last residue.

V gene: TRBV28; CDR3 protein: CASSPTGAEAFF
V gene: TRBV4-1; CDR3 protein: CASSQDTGMDYGYTF
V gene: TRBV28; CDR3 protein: CAGRDPYGYTF
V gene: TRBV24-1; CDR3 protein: CATSDPTRLAGDTQYF
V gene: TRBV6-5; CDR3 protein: CASLALGREAFF
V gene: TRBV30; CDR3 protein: CAWSVDFEQYF
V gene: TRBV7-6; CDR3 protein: CASSPRSSGSRTGELFF
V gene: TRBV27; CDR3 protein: CASSKTGGLLPNQPQHF
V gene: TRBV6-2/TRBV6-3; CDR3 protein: CASSYSDRDSTDTQYF
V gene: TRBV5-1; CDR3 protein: CASSLYNSRATNEKLFF
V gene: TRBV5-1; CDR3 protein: CASSLGSVVQETQYF